The table lists the clone carrying this TCR beta chain with many counts. Its specificity is not known. 2 million PBMCs stored at -80 C were the source of the unsorted libraries. The cDNA came from 5'RACE, which used 10-nucleotide random UMIs. TCRdb processed the 5' RACE reads anew with MiXCR; each CDR3 protein has one entry. The repertoire has 70,000 to 95,000 distinct CDR3 sequences, over 12% of them found once; the top ten carry approximately 6.8%. This sample stems from a study of neurological immune-mediated disorders. The CDR3 is 15 residues long. Unmatched junction bases numbered 9, after V lost 6 bases and J lost 6 bases. Looked up from germline, CDR1 is DFQATT and CDR2 is SNEGSKA (reference sequence). Broader study findings: TCR clonal expansion peaked in HTLV-1-associated myelopathy patients and was lowest in multiple sclerosis patients. Among expanded clones, no CDR3 amino acid sequences were shared across subjects, a pattern suggesting private repertoires in all groups.

Sample: PBMCs. This chain links TRBV20-1 with TRBJ2-1; 12 bases agree with TRBD2. This TCR was recovered from a woman aged 45-65 years in good health. CDR3 amino acids: CSAGRGTSGFNEQFF. The DNA of the CDR3 is TGCAGTGCCGGGAGAGGGACTAGCGGGTTCAATGAGCAGTTCTTC.